This is a list of T cell receptor beta chains from one sample in a study of identical twins. MiXCR, run by TCRdb on the 5' RACE reads, gives a single entry per CDR3 protein. The repertoire has under 900,000 distinct CDR3 sequences, about 20% of them found once; the top ten carry about 12%. The same sample was also used in a study of T cells expressing NK-cell markers.

Sequencing was carried out using PBMCs. The receptors shown here come from a woman under 30 in good health. Both conserved end residues are part of each CDR3. The order of the fields is CDR3 DNA, CDR3 protein, clone size, D gene, V gene, J gene. The D gene is left open where the match is weak. Some rows have no size entry. The others give once, few or many, or a class for an expanded clone.

TGCGCCAGCAGCTTTGAAGGGGACGCCCCAGATACGCAGTATTTT	CASSFEGDAPDTQYF	NA	NA	TRBV5-1	TRBJ2-3
TGCAGTGCCACCGTTACAGGGGAGACCGGGGAGCTGTTTTTT	CSATVTGETGELFF	few	TRBD1	TRBV20-1	TRBJ2-2
TGCGCCAGCAGCCAAGTAAAGCGGCAGGGGGGTGAAAAACTGTTTTTT	CASSQVKRQGGEKLFF	NA	TRBD1	TRBV4-3	TRBJ1-4
TGTGCCAGCACCTTTTTCGGTCCCTTTGGGATGACTGAAGCTTTCTTT	CASTFFGPFGMTEAFF	few	NA	TRBV12-3/TRBV12-4	TRBJ1-1
TGCAGTGCTAGTAGGTCATCCTACGAGCAGTACTTC	CSASRSSYEQYF	NA	NA	TRBV20-1	TRBJ2-7
TGCGCCACCACCCGACAGGGGGCTTCGGACACTGAAGCTTTCTTT	CATTRQGASDTEAFF	NA	TRBD1	TRBV5-1	TRBJ1-1
TGCGCCAGCGCTGTTGATGGGAGGGGCTACGAGCAGTACTTC	CASAVDGRGYEQYF	few	TRBD2	TRBV5-1	TRBJ2-7
TGCGCCAGCAGTCCAGGACAGGGTACGGTCAATGAGCAGTTCTTC	CASSPGQGTVNEQFF	NA	TRBD1	TRBV5-1	TRBJ2-1
TGCGCCAGCAGCTTGGTTAGGGTCAATGAGCAGTTCTTC	CASSLVRVNEQFF	many	NA	TRBV5-1	TRBJ2-1
TGTGCCAGCAGCTTGGAGTTCTACACTGAAGCTTTCTTT	CASSLEFYTEAFF	few	NA	TRBV5-6	TRBJ1-1
TGTGCCACCAGCAGAGATAGGCGGCTAGCGGGAGCCAATGAGCAGTTCTTC	CATSRDRRLAGANEQFF	few	TRBD2	TRBV15	TRBJ2-1
TGCAGCTCCTCGAATATCCTATCCACTGAAGCTTTCTTT	CSSSNILSTEAFF	NA	NA	TRBV29-1	TRBJ1-1
TGCGCCAGCAGCCCGGGACGGAATACCTACAATGAGCAGTTCTTC	CASSPGRNTYNEQFF	NA	NA	TRBV5-1	TRBJ2-1
TGCAGTGCTAGAACAGGACTAGCGGGGAACACAGATACGCAGTATTTT	CSARTGLAGNTDTQYF	NA	TRBD2	TRBV20-1	TRBJ2-3
TGTGCCACCAGTGACCCAGCGGGGGCGGGAGATACGCAGTATTTT	CATSDPAGAGDTQYF	NA	TRBD2	TRBV24-1	TRBJ2-3
TGTGCCAGCAGCTTAGATCGGGATGCCGGGGAGCTGTTTTTT	CASSLDRDAGELFF	NA	NA	TRBV11-2	TRBJ2-2
TGCAGTGCTAGATACACCGGGACCCGCGGGAAGGTGCAGTTCTTC	CSARYTGTRGKVQFF	few	NA	TRBV20-1	TRBJ2-1
TGTGCCAGCAGTTTACGGCAGGATCTTATGAACACTGAAGCTTTCTTT	CASSLRQDLMNTEAFF	few	NA	TRBV27	TRBJ1-1
TGTGCCACCAGCAGAGGGCTGAACACTGAAGCTTTCTTT	CATSRGLNTEAFF	NA	NA	TRBV15	TRBJ1-1
TGTGCCAGCAGCTCAACCTCTTCCCTTGGACAGGGGGGGACCTACAATGAGCAGTTCTTC	CASSSTSSLGQGGTYNEQFF	NA	TRBD1	TRBV11-1	TRBJ2-1
TGTGCCAGCAGCCCCCAACTGGGGCGCAGCTCCTACAATGAGCAGTTCTTC	CASSPQLGRSSYNEQFF	few	NA	TRBV5-6	TRBJ2-1
TGTGCCAGCAGTTGGTTAGGGAAAGTGAGCACAGATACGCAGTATTTT	CASSWLGKVSTDTQYF	NA	NA	TRBV6-2/TRBV6-3	TRBJ2-3
TGTGCCAGCAGTCCCACAGGTCTTCTGGGTGGCTACACCTTC	CASSPTGLLGGYTF	few	NA	TRBV5-6	TRBJ1-2
TGTGCCAGCAGTCAGGCTGCGGAGCAGTACTTC	CASSQAAEQYF	many	NA	TRBV6-6	TRBJ2-7
TGTGCCAGCAGTCTGGTTCAAGCCGGGGAGCTGTTTTTT	CASSLVQAGELFF	many	NA	TRBV12-3/TRBV12-4	TRBJ2-2
TGTGCCAGCAGTTACTCGACAGGGGTCAATGAGCAGTTCTTC	CASSYSTGVNEQFF	few	TRBD1	TRBV6-5	TRBJ2-1
TGTGCCACCCCCTCAGGAGCGGGGGGCCAATACAATGAGCAGTTCTTC	CATPSGAGGQYNEQFF	many	TRBD2	TRBV7-8	TRBJ2-1
TGTGCCACCAGTGATTACCCAGAAGAGACCCAGTACTTC	CATSDYPEETQYF	few	NA	TRBV24-1	TRBJ2-5
TGTGCCAGCAGCGTCTGGGGGGCCGTCAAAAACATTCAGTACTTC	CASSVWGAVKNIQYF	NA	NA	TRBV7-8	TRBJ2-4
TGTGCCAGCAGTTTATTTTCCGGGGTTGGGGAAAAACTGTTTTTT	CASSLFSGVGEKLFF	NA	NA	TRBV12-3/TRBV12-4	TRBJ1-4
TGTGCCAGCAGGGGACAGACAACCTACAATGAGCAGTTCTTC	CASRGQTTYNEQFF	few	TRBD1	TRBV6-2/TRBV6-3	TRBJ2-1
TGTGCCAGCAGTTTGAGCGGGAGGGTTGATACGCAGTATTTT	CASSLSGRVDTQYF	few	TRBD2	TRBV12-3/TRBV12-4	TRBJ2-3
TGCAGTGCTGCCGGGAGAAATCAGCCCCAGCATTTT	CSAAGRNQPQHF	NA	NA	TRBV20-1	TRBJ1-5
TGTGCCATCAGACGAACAGGGGAAGAGACCCAGTACTTC	CAIRRTGEETQYF	few	TRBD1	TRBV10-3	TRBJ2-5
TGCAGTGCTAGAGTTGGGCGCACAGATACGCAGTATTTT	CSARVGRTDTQYF	NA	NA	TRBV20-1	TRBJ2-3
TGCAGTGCTAGTCGTGGATCAAGCTCCTACAATGAGCAGTTCTTC	CSASRGSSSYNEQFF	many	NA	TRBV20-1	TRBJ2-1
TGCAGTGCCCCGGACAGGAAGGGGATTGGGACCCAGTACTTC	CSAPDRKGIGTQYF	few	TRBD1	TRBV20-1	TRBJ2-5
TGTGCCAGCAGCTCCCCCAAAGCGGGGGCTCCCTACGAGCAGTACTTC	CASSSPKAGAPYEQYF	NA	TRBD2	TRBV7-2	TRBJ2-7
TGTGCCAGCAGTGACCCCGGGACAGGGAACACTGAAGCTTTCTTT	CASSDPGTGNTEAFF	many	TRBD1	TRBV6-1	TRBJ1-1
TGTGCCAGCAGCTTCAGGCAGGGGTTAAGTGAGCAGTTCTTC	CASSFRQGLSEQFF	NA	NA	TRBV11-2	TRBJ2-1
TGTGCCAGCAGTGGGACTAGCGGCACAGATACGCAGTATTTT	CASSGTSGTDTQYF	many	TRBD2	TRBV2	TRBJ2-3
TGTGCCAGCAGCAAAACCACCGGGACAGATTACAATGAGCAGTTCTTC	CASSKTTGTDYNEQFF	few	TRBD1	TRBV5-6	TRBJ2-1